Below are 3 T cell receptor beta chains sequenced from a single sample in a study of CD8+ T cells in alopecia areata. The authors extracted RNA and reverse transcribed it into cDNA as the sequencing template. Profiling relied on immunoSEQ multiplex PCR, and the TCRdb table lists in-frame clones only, not all of them. This table has about 180,000 clones, about 54% appearing once. Treatment of the sample: oral pan-JAK inhibitor, 5-10 mg twice daily. The material sequenced was CD4+ T cells sorted from blood, taken at roughly week 58, from a patient treated with tofacitinib. The receptors come from a human donor with alopecia areata.

This sequence joins TRBV29-1 and TRBJ1-2; D ambiguous. Trimming removed 4 bases from V and 8 bases from J, with 14 bases in between. Germline V gives CDR1 SQVTM, CDR2 ANQGSEA. CDR3 length: 12 residues. CDR3: CSVVRGTEGYTF. In DNA form, the CDR3 reads TGCAGCGTTGTTCGGGGTACGGAGGGCTACACCTTC.

This clone has a single count. The chain combines TRBV30 with TRBJ1-1; D gene ambiguous. This CDR3 spans 13 amino acids. V lost 0 bases, J lost 7 bases, and 12 bases lay in between. Per germline, CDR1 GTSNPN and CDR2 SVGIG (reference sequence). CDR3 bases: TGTGCCTGGAGTGTCGCTGGGGTGAGTGAAGCTTTCTTT. Amino acids: CAWSVAGVSEAFF.

In DNA, the CDR3 is TGCAGCGTAGCGGACAGGGGAAAGAGGTTTAATGAAAAACTGTTTTTT. This gives the protein CSVADRGKRFNEKLFF. The chain combines TRBV29-1 with TRBJ1-4, with 9 bases identical to TRBD1. CDR1 is SQVTM, CDR2 ANQGSEA, per germline. The CDR3 spans 16 residues. V lost 6 bases to trimming and J lost 4 bases; unmatched junction nucleotides: 12.